The 26 T cell receptor beta chains below were found in one sample sequenced in a study of glioma-infiltrating T cells after dendritic cell vaccination. The data were produced by immunoSEQ multiplex PCR, yet TCRdb's version contains in-frame clones alone and is incomplete. The sample yields about 90,000 clones, more than 75% seen once. The sample in question was blood, obtained before dendritic cell vaccination. These TCRs come from a human donor with glioblastoma.

The rearrangement joins TRBV11-2 to TRBJ1-2; TRBD1 matches 7 bases. CDR1 SGHAT and CDR2 FQNNGV come from the germline V gene. V shed 1 base, J shed 6 bases, and the junction held 5 bases outside the gene matches. This CDR3 has 14 residues. CDR3 coding DNA: TGTGCCAGCAGCTTAGGAGGGGGCCGTCATGGCTACACCTTC. Translation gives CASSLGGGRHGYTF.

In its sample, this clone was seen a few times. V gene TRBV12-5 combines with J gene TRBJ2-1, with 7 bases lining up with TRBD2. This CDR3 has 18 amino acids. Germline V lookup: CDR1 LGHNT, CDR2 FRNRAP. The J segment lost 4 bases and the V segment lost 2 bases, leaving 14 bases of the junction unmatched. The CDR3, as DNA: TGTGCTAGTGGTTTGCCACCTCTTCTAGCGGATCCTTACAATGAGCAGTTCTTC. This translates into CASGLPPLLADPYNEQFF. The complete variable domain, with remaining parts taken from reference TRBV12-5 and TRBJ2-1, reads DARVTQTPRHKVTEMGQEVTMRCQPILGHNTVFWYRQTMMQGLELLAYFRNRAPLDDSGMPKDRFSAEMPDATLATLKIQPSEPRDSAVYFCASGLPPLLADPYNEQFFGPGTRLTVL.

The chain links TRBV11-3 to TRBJ2-2; 8 positions agree with TRBD2. CDR1 and CDR2 from the germline V gene are SGHNT and YENEEA. This CDR3 contains 15 residues. J gave up 5 bases and V 6 bases, and 8 bases lay outside the gene matches. The CDR3 is CASRGLGLSTGELFF. The CDR3, as DNA: TGTGCCAGCAGGGGACTAGGTTTATCGACCGGGGAGCTGTTTTTT. Based on the CDR3 plus reference TRBV11-3 and TRBJ2-2, the full variable domain is EAGVVQSPRYKIIEKKQPVAFWCNPISGHNTLYWYLQNLGQGPELLIRYENEEAVDDSQLPKDRFSAERLKGVDSTLKIQPAELGDSAVYLCASRGLGLSTGELFFGEGSRLTVL.

A remark on this clone: The same CDR3 is also encoded by other DNA sequences in this sample. The chain carries TRBV7-9 and TRBJ2-1; 11 nucleotides match TRBD2. The CDR3 runs 19 residues. V lost 6 bases to trimming and J lost 6 bases; unmatched junction nucleotides: 19. Per germline, CDR1 SEHNR and CDR2 FQNEAQ (reference sequence). The CDR3 sequence: CASRATSGRNPPPANEQFF. DNA for the CDR3: TGTGCCAGCAGGGCCACTAGCGGGAGAAACCCACCCCCCGCCAATGAGCAGTTCTTC. The entire variable domain, with the rest obtained from reference TRBV7-9 and TRBJ2-1, is as follows: DTGVSQNPRHKITKRGQNVTFRCDPISEHNRLYWYRQTLGQGPEFLTYFQNEAQLEKSRLLSDRFSAERPKGSFSTLEIQRTEQGDSAMYLCASRATSGRNPPPANEQFFGPGTRLTVL.

The chain couples TRBV11-2 to TRBJ2-7, with D uncertain. Germline V CDR1 and CDR2: SGHAT, FQNNGV. This CDR3 spans 12 amino acids. V was clipped by 5 bases and J by 3 bases, with 8 bases between them. CDR3 DNA sequence: TGTGCCAGCAGCCCCATCGGCTACGAGCAGTACTTC. Its protein is CASSPIGYEQYF.

V usage is TRBV6-4 and J usage is TRBJ2-3; 7 bases are shared with TRBD2. The CDR3 totals 15 residues. After removal of 2 bases from V and 5 bases from J, the junction contained 7 bases not matched to a gene. CDR1 and CDR2 from the germline V gene are MRHNA and SNTAGT. The CDR3 protein is CASSDEAGLRDTQYF. The CDR3 region has the DNA TGTGCCAGCAGTGACGAAGCGGGACTAAGAGATACGCAGTATTTT.

The count of this clone is one. The chain recombines TRBV5-1 with TRBJ2-1, with 13 bases matching TRBD2. V lost 3 bases to trimming and J lost 8 bases; unmatched junction nucleotides: 11. The CDR3 consists of 17 residues. The germline gives CDR1 SGHRS, CDR2 YFSETQ. The CDR3 sequence: CASSSDPTSGGADEQFF. The CDR3 DNA reads as TGCGCCAGCAGCTCCGACCCAACTAGCGGGGGGGCCGATGAGCAGTTCTTC. Combining the CDR3 with reference TRBV5-1 and TRBJ2-1 gives the whole variable domain KAGVTQTPRYLIKTRGQQVTLSCSPISGHRSVSWYQQTPGQGLQFLFEYFSETQRNKGNFPGRFSGRQFSNSRSEMNVSTLELGDSALYLCASSSDPTSGGADEQFFGPGTRLTVL.

This clone was observed a few times. This sequence joins TRBV6-1 and TRBJ1-1; D is unresolved. The CDR3 has 14 residues. Trimming cost V 4 bases and J 0 bases, with 9 bases left between them. CDR1 MNHNS and CDR2 SASEGT come from the germline V gene. CDR3 residues: CASSARVMNTEAFF. The CDR3 DNA sequence: TGTGCCAGCAGTGCACGGGTGATGAACACTGAAGCTTTCTTT.

Turning to this clone: This same CDR3 is encoded by further DNA sequences in the sample. This sequence joins TRBV4-1 and TRBJ1-5; D unresolved. The CDR3 has 13 amino acids. The V gene's germline CDR1 is MGHRA and CDR2 YSYEKL. V was trimmed by 0 bases and J by 5 bases, leaving 5 bases between them. This CDR3 is CASSQEEYQPQHF. CDR3 nucleotide sequence: TGCGCCAGCAGCCAAGAAGAGTATCAGCCCCAGCATTTT.

The chain combines TRBV28 with TRBJ1-1; possibly TRBD1 for D (5 bases). Germline lookup yields CDR1 MDHEN and CDR2 SYDVKM. There are 12 residues in the CDR3. With 5 bases removed from V and 10 bases from J, the gap between germline ends came to 14 bases. CDR3 amino acids: CASSPTGGRAFF. CDR3 DNA: TGTGCCAGCAGTCCGACCGGGGGTAGAGCTTTCTTT. The complete variable domain, with remaining parts taken from reference TRBV28 and TRBJ1-1, reads DVKVTQSSRYLVKRTGEKVFLECVQDMDHENMFWYRQDPGLGLRLIYFSYDVKMKEKGDIPEGYSVSREKKERFSLILESASTNQTSMYLCASSPTGGRAFFGQGTRLTVV.

The chain links TRBV21-1 to TRBJ2-2; the table's D call, TRBD2, has no DNA check behind it. TRBV21-1 is a listed pseudogene. The CDR3 is 16 residues long. The CDR3 nucleotides read TGTGCCAGCAGCAAAGGTCTAGCGGGGGGGACCGGGGAGCTGTTTTTT. Translated: CASSKGLAGGTGELFF.

This clone is a singleton in its sample. The V gene is TRBV2, the J gene TRBJ1-1; 7 positions agree with TRBD1. This CDR3 region has 12 residues. Germline V CDR1 and CDR2: SNHLY, FYNNEI. The ends lost 7 bases at V and 8 bases at J; junction bases unmatched: 7. CDR3 DNA: TGTGCCAGCACCCCGGGACAGTTAGAAGCTTTCTTT. Protein: CASTPGQLEAFF.

The V and J genes are TRBV29-1 and TRBJ2-1, with D possibly being TRBD2 (6 bases). V was pared by 4 bases and J by 6 bases, with 10 bases between. The CDR3 extends over 12 amino acids. CDR1 and CDR2 (germline): SQVTM, ANQGSEA. The CDR3 nucleotides are TGCAGCGTTGGCGGGGCGGGCAATGAGCAGTTCTTC. Protein sequence: CSVGGAGNEQFF.

J is TRBJ2-5 and V is TRBV6-5; D is unresolved. The J call may be mistaken, given a closer DNA end match to TRBJ2-7. This CDR3 region has 13 residues. Germline V lookup: CDR1 MNHEY, CDR2 SVGAGI. CDR3 in DNA: TGTGCCAGCAGCGGTCCGGTAAACTACGAGCAGTACTTC. As protein: CASSGPVNYEQYF.

The CDR3 DNA reads TGTGCCAGCAGGCAGCGGGGGGGCCTTACGAATGAGCAGTTCTTC. Translating it yields CASRQRGGLTNEQFF. The rearrangement uses TRBV5-4 and TRBJ2-1; 10 positions match TRBD2. Per germline, CDR1 SGHNT and CDR2 YYREEE (reference sequence). The length of the CDR3 is 15 residues. V shed 5 bases and J 7 bases; nucleotides not matched to a gene: 9.

The chain carries TRBV7-2 and TRBJ1-2; D is perhaps TRBD1 (6 bases). In germline, CDR1 is SGHTA, CDR2 FQGNSA. The V and J ends lost 3 bases and 2 bases respectively, with 10 bases between them. The CDR3 has 14 residues. DNA for the CDR3: TGTGCCAGCAGCTTGCATACAGGGAACTATGGCTACACCTTC. The encoded protein is CASSLHTGNYGYTF.

The chain has TRBV6-5 and TRBJ2-5, with D perhaps TRBD1 (6 bases). The CDR3 loop spans 16 amino acids. Germline CDR1 reads MNHEY; CDR2 reads SVGAGI. V dropped 0 bases and J dropped 2 bases, with 13 bases sitting between them. The CDR3 nucleotides read TGTGCCAGCAGTTACTCAGACAGGTCTAAACAAGAGACCCAGTACTTC. It specifies CASSYSDRSKQETQYF.

The chain joins TRBV20-1 to TRBJ2-7; TRBD1 might be the D (6 bases). Germline V lookup: CDR1 DFQATT, CDR2 SNEGSKA (reference sequence). The CDR3 loop spans 11 amino acids. V gave up 5 bases and J gave up 7 bases, with 12 bases separating them. The CDR3 DNA sequence: TGCAGTGCTCCCAGGGGCTGGGAGCAGTACTTC. Its protein product is CSAPRGWEQYF.

The chain is built from TRBV7-2 and TRBJ2-7; TRBD2 agrees at 7 bases. Per the germline V gene, CDR1 is SGHTA and CDR2 is FQGNSA. CDR3 length: 16 residues. V lost 5 bases and J lost 3; bases outside the gene matches: 13. CDR3 sequence: CASSPELAVGFYEQYF. For the CDR3, the DNA is TGTGCCAGCAGCCCCGAGCTAGCGGTTGGCTTCTACGAGCAGTACTTC.

V usage is TRBV9 and J usage is TRBJ1-4, with 7 bases identical to TRBD1. Germline V gene sequence: CDR1 SGDLS, CDR2 YYNGEE. The CDR3 contains 14 residues. The junction had 5 bases not matched to a gene; V was cut back by 4 bases and J by 5 bases. The CDR3 protein is CASSPRGGNEKLFF. The CDR3 region has the DNA TGTGCCAGCAGCCCCCGAGGGGGCAATGAAAAACTGTTTTTT.

The chain couples TRBV6-4 to TRBJ1-5; D is undetermined. Trimming stripped 5 bases from V and 2 bases from J, with 10 bases between. Germline V CDR1 and CDR2: MRHNA, SNTAGT. The CDR3 is made up of 14 amino acids. This chain's CDR3 is CASSSEMGNQPQHF. In DNA, the CDR3 is TGTGCCAGCAGTAGTGAGATGGGCAATCAGCCCCAGCATTTT.

The chain joins TRBV6-6 to TRBJ1-2; 12 bases are a match to TRBD1. V lost 6 bases to trimming and J lost 8 bases; unmatched junction nucleotides: 13. CDR1 MNHNY and CDR2 SVGAGI come from the germline V gene (reference sequence). This CDR3 has 16 residues. The CDR3 nucleotides read TGTGCCAGCAGGCTTACCGGGACAGGGGGCTTAGGGGGCTACACCTTC. Translating gives CASRLTGTGGLGGYTF.

The chain uses TRBV5-4 and TRBJ2-2; 12 nucleotides line up with TRBD2. Trimming took 3 bases from V and 5 from J; bases not matched to a gene: 5. The CDR3 covers 16 residues. Germline lookup yields CDR1 SGHNT and CDR2 YYREEE (reference sequence). CDR3 amino acids: CASSSTSGRKTGELFF. For the CDR3, the DNA is TGTGCCAGCAGCTCGACTAGCGGGAGAAAAACCGGGGAGCTGTTTTTT.

This chain links TRBV19 with TRBJ2-5, with 12 nucleotides matching TRBD2. The germline CDR1 and CDR2 sequences are LNHDA and SQIVND (reference sequence). After removal of 4 bases from V and 5 bases from J, the junction contained 11 bases not matched to a gene. The length of the CDR3 is 17 residues. CDR3 in DNA: TGTGCCAGTAGTACCCCGCCTAGCGGGAGGGCCCGGGAGACCCAGTACTTC. It encodes CASSTPPSGRARETQYF.

CDR3 in DNA: TGTGCCAGCAGTTACTCCCATGCAGGGGAAGGTGGCTACACCTTC. This sequence encodes CASSYSHAGEGGYTF. The rearrangement joins TRBV6-5 to TRBJ1-2; tentative D call: TRBD1 (6 bases). Germline V gene lookup returns CDR1 MNHEY and CDR2 SVGAGI. The CDR3 has 15 amino acids. V dropped 0 bases and J dropped 7 bases, with 15 bases sitting between them.

J is TRBJ2-7 and V is TRBV11-1; 7 bases agree with TRBD1. V lost 5 bases and J lost 1; bases outside the gene matches: 5. This CDR3 region has 14 residues. The germline CDR1 and CDR2 sequences are SGHAT and FQDESV (reference sequence). For the CDR3, the DNA is TGTGCCAGCAGCCAAAGACAGGGATCCTACGAGCAGTACTTC. It specifies CASSQRQGSYEQYF. Using reference TRBV11-1 and TRBJ2-7 for the parts outside the CDR3, the full variable domain is EAEVAQSPRYKITEKSQAVAFWCDPISGHATLYWYRQILGQGPELLVQFQDESVVDDSQLPKDRFSAERLKGVDSTLKIQPAELGDSAMYLCASSQRQGSYEQYFGPGTRLTVT.